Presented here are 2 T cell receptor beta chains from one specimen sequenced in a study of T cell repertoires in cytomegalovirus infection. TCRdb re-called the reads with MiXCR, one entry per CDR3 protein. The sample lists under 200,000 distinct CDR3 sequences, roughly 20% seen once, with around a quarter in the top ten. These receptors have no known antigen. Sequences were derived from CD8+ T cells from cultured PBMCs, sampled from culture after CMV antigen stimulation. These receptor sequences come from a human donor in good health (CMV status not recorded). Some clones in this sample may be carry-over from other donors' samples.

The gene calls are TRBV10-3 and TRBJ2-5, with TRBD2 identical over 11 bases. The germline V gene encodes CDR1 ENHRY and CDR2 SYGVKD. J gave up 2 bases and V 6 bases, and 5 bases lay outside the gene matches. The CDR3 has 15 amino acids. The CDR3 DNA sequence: TGTGCCATCAGAGGGACTAGCGGCCCACAAGAGACCCAGTACTTC. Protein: CAIRGTSGPQETQYF.

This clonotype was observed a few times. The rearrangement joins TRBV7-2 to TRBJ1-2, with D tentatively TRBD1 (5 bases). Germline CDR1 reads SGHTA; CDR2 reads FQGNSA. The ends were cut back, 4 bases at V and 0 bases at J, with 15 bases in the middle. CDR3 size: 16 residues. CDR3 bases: TGTGCCAGCAGCTCAGGGTCTACTCAAGCTAACTATGGCTACACCTTC. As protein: CASSSGSTQANYGYTF.